The subject of this entry is one TCR beta chain. Its antigen is currently unknown. Every isolated RNA sample was fully reverse transcribed, so sequencing captured expressed TCRB transcripts. The average read count of naive, central memory and regulatory T cell samples was about 3.57 million. Sequencing was performed with immunoSEQ multiplex PCR; in TCRdb, only in-frame clones are kept and a portion is missing. The table records about 330,000 clones, roughly 11% of them present only once. The sample belongs to a study of beta chain features in type 1 diabetes. Turning to the study itself: Similarity in age, gender and cell yields was seen between patients and healthy donors.

CD45RO/CCR7/CD25/CD127/CD95/CD27 staining was used to isolate CD4+ naive, central memory, regulatory and stem cell-like memory cells by sorting. Study-wide results and limits: Possible PCR preference for shorter templates applied equally to patients and controls.

CDR1 MNHEY and CDR2 SMNVEV come from the germline V gene (reference sequence). V lost 8 bases and J 7 bases, leaving 18 bases between the germline ends. There are 14 residues in the CDR3. The rearrangement joins TRBV27 to TRBJ2-1, with no clear D. The sample consisted of naive CD4+ T cells from blood. This TCR was sampled from a woman aged 25 to 39 in good health. CDR3 protein: CASALEWARNEQFF. In nucleotides, the CDR3 is TGTGCCAGCGCCCTCGAGTGGGCGCGAAATGAGCAGTTCTTC.